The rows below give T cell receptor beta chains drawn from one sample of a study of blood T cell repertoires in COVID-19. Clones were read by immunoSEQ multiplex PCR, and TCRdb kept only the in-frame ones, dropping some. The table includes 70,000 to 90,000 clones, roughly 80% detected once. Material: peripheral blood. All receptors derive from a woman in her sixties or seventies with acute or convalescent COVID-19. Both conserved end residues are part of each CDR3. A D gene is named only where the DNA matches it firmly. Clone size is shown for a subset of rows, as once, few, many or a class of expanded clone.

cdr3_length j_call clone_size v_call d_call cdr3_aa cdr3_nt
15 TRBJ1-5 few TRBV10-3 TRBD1 CAISEDRGGNQPQHF TGTGCCATCAGTGAAGACAGGGGAGGCAATCAGCCCCAGCATTTT
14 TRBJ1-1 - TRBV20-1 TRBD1 CSASWGQGGGEAFF TGCAGTGCTAGTTGGGGGCAGGGGGGAGGTGAAGCTTTCTTT
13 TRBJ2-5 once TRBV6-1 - CASSELTRKTQYF TGTGCCAGCAGTGAACTGACGCGGAAGACCCAGTACTTC
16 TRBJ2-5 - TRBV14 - CASSPGKRSREETQYF TGTGCCAGCAGCCCAGGGAAGAGAAGCAGGGAAGAGACCCAGTACTTC
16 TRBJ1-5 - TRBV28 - CASSSQGSIAYQPQHF TGTGCCAGCAGTTCGCAGGGTAGTATTGCCTATCAGCCCCAGCATTTT
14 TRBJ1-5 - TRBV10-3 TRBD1 CAISLGTGNQPQHF TGTGCCATCAGCCTCGGGACAGGCAATCAGCCCCAGCATTTT
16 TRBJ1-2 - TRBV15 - CATSRGGEARGLGYTF TGTGCCACCAGCAGAGGAGGGGAAGCCAGGGGATTGGGCTACACCTTC
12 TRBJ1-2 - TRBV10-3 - CAISTGPRGYTF TGTGCCATCAGTACAGGGCCTCGCGGCTACACCTTC
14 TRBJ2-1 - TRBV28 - CASSLFYSYNEQFF TGTGCCAGCAGTTTATTCTACAGCTACAATGAGCAGTTCTTC
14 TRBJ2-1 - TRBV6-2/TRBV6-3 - CASSLSGGLNEQFF TGTGCCAGCAGCCTCTCAGGAGGTCTCAATGAGCAGTTCTTC
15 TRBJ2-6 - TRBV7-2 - CASSPWSSGANVLTF TGTGCCAGCAGCCCGTGGAGCTCTGGGGCCAACGTCCTGACTTTC
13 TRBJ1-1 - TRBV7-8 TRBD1 CASSQNRGTEAFF TGTGCCAGCAGCCAGAACAGGGGCACTGAAGCTTTCTTT
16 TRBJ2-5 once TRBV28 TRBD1 CASRHDRGKYQETQYF TGTGCCAGCAGACATGACAGGGGAAAGTACCAAGAGACCCAGTACTTC
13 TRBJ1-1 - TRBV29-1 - CSVETGSNTEAFF TGCAGCGTTGAAACCGGGAGCAACACTGAAGCTTTCTTT
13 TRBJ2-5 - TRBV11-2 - CASSVVPRETQYF TGTGCCAGCAGCGTAGTTCCTAGAGAGACCCAGTACTTC
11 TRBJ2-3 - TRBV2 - CATTQADTQYF TGTGCCACTACGCAGGCAGATACGCAGTATTTT
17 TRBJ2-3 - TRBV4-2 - CASSLFWRDTHTDTQYF TGTGCCAGCAGCCTTTTTTGGCGGGATACGCACACAGATACGCAGTATTTT
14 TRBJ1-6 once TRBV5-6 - CASSLGTANSPLHF TGTGCCAGCAGCTTGGGGACAGCGAATTCACCCCTCCACTTT
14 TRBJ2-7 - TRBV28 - CASTPGDSYYEQYF TGTGCCAGCACCCCCGGGGACTCTTACTACGAGCAGTACTTC
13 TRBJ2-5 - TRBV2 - CASTGRAVETQYF TGTGCCAGTACAGGGAGGGCGGTAGAGACCCAGTACTTC
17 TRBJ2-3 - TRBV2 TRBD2 CASSPGLAGKRPDTQYF TGTGCCAGCAGTCCGGGACTAGCGGGGAAGCGGCCAGATACGCAGTATTTT
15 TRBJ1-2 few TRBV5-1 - CASSLAQGARYGYTF TGCGCCAGCAGCTTGGCCCAAGGGGCGCGTTATGGCTACACCTTC
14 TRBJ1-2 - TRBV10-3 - CAIRKAGEFDGYTF TGTGCCATCAGGAAGGCAGGGGAGTTCGATGGCTACACCTTC
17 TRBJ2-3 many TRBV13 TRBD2 CASSPRGAGGLTDTQYF TGTGCCAGCAGCCCACGAGGTGCGGGGGGGCTCACAGATACGCAGTATTTT
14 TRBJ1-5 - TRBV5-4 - CASSFGGRDQPQHF TGTGCCAGCAGCTTCGGGGGGCGCGATCAGCCCCAGCATTTT
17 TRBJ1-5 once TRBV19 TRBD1 CASSIRWTGISNQPQHF TGTGCCAGTAGTATTCGTTGGACAGGCATTAGCAATCAGCCCCAGCATTTT
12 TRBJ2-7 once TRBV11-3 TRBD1 CASSSGTGEQYF TGTGCCAGCAGCTCCGGGACAGGGGAGCAGTACTTC
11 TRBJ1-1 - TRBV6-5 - CASSYRAEAFF TGTGCCAGCAGTTACCGGGCTGAAGCTTTCTTT
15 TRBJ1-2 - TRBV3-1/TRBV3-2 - CASSQDPDRPDGYTF TGTGCCAGCAGCCAAGACCCCGACAGGCCTGATGGCTACACCTTC
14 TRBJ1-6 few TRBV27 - CASSFRVFASPLHF TGTGCCAGCAGTTTCCGAGTGTTTGCTTCACCCCTCCACTTT
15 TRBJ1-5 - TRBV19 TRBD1 CASSIRGQGWQPQHF TGTGCCAGTAGTATCAGGGGGCAGGGATGGCAGCCCCAGCATTTT
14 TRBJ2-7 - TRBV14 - CASSQGGSLSEQYF TGTGCCAGCAGCCAAGGGGGCAGCTTGAGCGAGCAGTACTTC
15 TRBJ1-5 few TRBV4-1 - CASSQDIRGDQPQHF TGCGCCAGCAGCCAAGATATACGGGGAGATCAGCCCCAGCATTTT
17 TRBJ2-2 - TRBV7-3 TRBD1 CASSLDPGQGVSGELFF TGTGCCAGCAGCTTAGACCCGGGACAGGGCGTCTCCGGGGAGCTGTTTTTT
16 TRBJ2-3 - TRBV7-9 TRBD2 CASSVRLAGDTDTQYF TGTGCCAGCAGCGTACGATTAGCGGGGGACACAGATACGCAGTATTTT
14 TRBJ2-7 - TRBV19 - CASSRSGPPYEQYF TGTGCCAGTAGTCGCTCAGGTCCGCCCTACGAGCAGTACTTC
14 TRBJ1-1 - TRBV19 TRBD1 CASSRDRGDTEAFF TGTGCCAGTAGTAGGGACAGGGGTGACACTGAAGCTTTCTTT
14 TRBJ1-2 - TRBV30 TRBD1 CAWRGTGGLYGYTF TGTGCCTGGAGGGGGACAGGGGGCCTTTATGGCTACACCTTC
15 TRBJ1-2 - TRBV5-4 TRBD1 CASSLAGQSYYGYTF TGTGCCAGCAGCTTGGCGGGACAGAGTTATTATGGCTACACCTTC
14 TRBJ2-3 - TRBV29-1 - CSVVGSATGDTQYF TGCAGCGTTGTTGGAAGCGCAACAGGAGATACGCAGTATTTT
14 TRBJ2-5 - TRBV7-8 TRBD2 CASSPTRGQETQYF TGTGCCAGCAGCCCCACGCGGGGGCAAGAGACCCAGTACTTC
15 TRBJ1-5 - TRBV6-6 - CASSSSTGSNQPQHF TGTGCCAGCAGTTCCAGCACGGGATCAAATCAGCCCCAGCATTTT
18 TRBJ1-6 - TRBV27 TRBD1 CASSRSPVGTGDNSPLHF TGTGCCAGCAGTCGTTCCCCTGTCGGGACAGGGGATAATTCACCCCTCCACTTT
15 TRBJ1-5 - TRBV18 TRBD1 CASSPGTGGNQPQHF TGTGCCAGCTCCCCCGGGACAGGAGGGAATCAGCCCCAGCATTTT
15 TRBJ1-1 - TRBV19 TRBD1 CASSTPGQIWAEAFF TGTGCCAGTAGCACCCCGGGACAGATCTGGGCTGAAGCTTTCTTT
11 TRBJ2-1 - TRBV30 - CAWRFVDEQFF TGTGCCTGGAGGTTTGTCGATGAGCAGTTCTTC
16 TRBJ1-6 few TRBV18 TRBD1 CASSPGTGQSNSPLHF TGTGCCAGCTCACCAGGAACGGGACAGTCCAATTCACCCCTCCACTTT
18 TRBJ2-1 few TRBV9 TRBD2 CASSVGSAGGPSYNEQFF TGTGCCAGCAGCGTAGGATCGGCGGGGGGGCCCTCCTACAATGAGCAGTTCTTC
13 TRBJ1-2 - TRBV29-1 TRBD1 CSAGTATNYGYTF TGCAGCGCCGGGACAGCGACTAACTATGGCTACACCTTC
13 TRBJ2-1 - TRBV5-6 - CASVSSSYNEQFF TGTGCCAGCGTAAGTAGCTCCTACAATGAGCAGTTCTTC
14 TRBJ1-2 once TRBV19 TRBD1 CASSITIDRATATF TGTGCCAGTAGTATCACAATCGACAGGGCCACGGCCACCTTC
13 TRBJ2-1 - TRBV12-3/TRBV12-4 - CASSTESRNEQFF TGTGCCAGCAGTACGGAGAGTCGTAATGAGCAGTTCTTC
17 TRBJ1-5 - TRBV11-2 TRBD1 CASSRSGDRDRNQPQHF TGTGCCAGCAGCAGAAGCGGAGACAGGGACCGCAATCAGCCCCAGCATTTT
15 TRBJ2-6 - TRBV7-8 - CASSRQKSGANVLTF TGTGCCAGCAGCCGACAGAAGTCTGGGGCCAACGTCCTGACTTTC